A selection of T cell receptor beta chains follows, all from one sample in a study of Ad26.COV2.S vaccination and SARS-CoV-2 variants. The data were produced by immunoSEQ multiplex PCR, yet TCRdb's version contains in-frame clones alone and is incomplete. The data show a few hundred thousand clones, with more than 80% seen just once and 9.5% to 15% held by the top ten. The source was peripheral blood, collected in a trial of Ad26.COV2.S vaccine versus placebo. The receptors stem from a person between 18 and 60 years old who received the Ad26.COV2.S COVID-19 vaccine or a placebo. CDR3s include the opening cysteine and the closing phenylalanine or tryptophan. D genes are given only for firm matches. Only part of the rows carry a size: once, few, many, or a class if the clone is expanded.

TRBJ2-7,TRBV6-2/TRBV6-3,-,-,TGTGCCAGCAGTTATATTATAATCGACGGCCAAAACTACGAGCAGTACTTC,CASSYIIIDGQNYEQYF
TRBJ2-7,TRBV4-3,-,-,TGCGCCAGCAGCCAAGAGAAACAGTCCATATTCTACGAGCAGTACTTC,CASSQEKQSIFYEQYF
TRBJ2-1,TRBV9,TRBD2,-,TGTGCCAGCAGCGTAGCGGCGGGAGGTCTCTACAATGAGCAGTTCTTC,CASSVAAGGLYNEQFF
TRBJ2-2,TRBV7-8,-,-,TGTGCCAGCAGCTTAAACACCGGGGAGCTGTTTTTT,CASSLNTGELFF
TRBJ2-3,TRBV7-9,-,-,TGTGCCAGCAGCTTACTACCTAGCGGCACAGATACGCAGTATTTT,CASSLLPSGTDTQYF
TRBJ2-7,TRBV6-2/TRBV6-3,-,-,TGTGCCAGCAGCCGGTACATCTCCTACGAGCAGTACTTC,CASSRYISYEQYF
TRBJ2-4,TRBV28,TRBD2,-,TGTGCCAGCAGCTCTAGCGGGATGAACATTCAGTACTTC,CASSSSGMNIQYF
TRBJ2-7,TRBV6-6,TRBD1,-,TGTGCCAGCAGACAGGGGGCTACTACTAGGGAGCAGTACTTC,CASRQGATTREQYF
TRBJ1-3,TRBV12-3/TRBV12-4,-,-,TGTGCCAGCAGTACACTCTCTGGAAACACCATATATTTT,CASSTLSGNTIYF
TRBJ1-1,TRBV29-1,-,once,TGCAGCGTTGAAGCCAGAGTAAACACTGAAGCTTTCTTT,CSVEARVNTEAFF
TRBJ2-7,TRBV29-1,TRBD2,-,TGCAGCGTTAGCCGACTAGCGGGCGGTTACGAGCAGTACTTC,CSVSRLAGGYEQYF
TRBJ2-3,TRBV5-5,-,once,TGTGCCAGCAGCTTGGTTTACCGGACTTTTAGCACAGATACGCAGTATTTT,CASSLVYRTFSTDTQYF
TRBJ1-5,TRBV5-6,TRBD1,-,TGTGCCAGCAGCTCCACGACAGGGGGAGGAAAGCCCCAGCATTTT,CASSSTTGGGKPQHF
TRBJ1-1,TRBV6-5,-,-,TGTGCCAGCAAAGACCGGGAACACACTGAAGCTTTCTTT,CASKDREHTEAFF
TRBJ2-2,TRBV7-6,-,-,TGTGCCAGCAGCTTAAACACCGGGGAGCTGTTTTTT,CASSLNTGELFF
TRBJ2-7,TRBV29-1,TRBD2,-,TGCAGCGTTGAGTTGCGGGGTAGAGGACTAGGCTACGAGCAGTACTTC,CSVELRGRGLGYEQYF
TRBJ2-6,TRBV7-8,TRBD1,once,TGTGCCAGCAGCCTAGGAAGACAGGGGCGCACTGGGGCCAACGTCCTGACTTTC,CASSLGRQGRTGANVLTF
TRBJ2-1,TRBV9,-,-,TGTGCCAGCAGCGTAGGAATGGGTATTGAGCAGTTCTTC,CASSVGMGIEQFF
TRBJ2-2,TRBV4-2,TRBD2,few,TGTGCCAGCAGCCAGGCGGGGGGCACGTTAGCCGGGGAGCTGTTTTTT,CASSQAGGTLAGELFF
TRBJ2-1,TRBV9,TRBD2,-,TGTGCCAGCAGCTATTCAGCGGGAGACTACAATGAGCAGTTCTTC,CASSYSAGDYNEQFF
TRBJ2-7,TRBV4-3,TRBD2,-,TGCGCCAGCAGCCCAGGTGCCCTAGCGGGGGCCTACGAGCAGTACTTC,CASSPGALAGAYEQYF
TRBJ1-1,TRBV25-1,TRBD1,-,TGTGCCAGCAGTGATGTTGACTGGGACAGGGGAATTGACACTGAAGCTTTCTTT,CASSDVDWDRGIDTEAFF
TRBJ1-4,TRBV27,-,once,TGTGCCAGCAGTTTAGTTCAGCGGGGTAATGAAAAACTGTTTTTT,CASSLVQRGNEKLFF
TRBJ1-1,TRBV28,TRBD1,-,TGTGCCAGCAGTGGCAGGGGGTTTGAGACTGAAGCTTTCTTT,CASSGRGFETEAFF
TRBJ1-4,TRBV7-2,-,-,TGTGCCAGCAGCCCGATCGGGAGGGCGGCTAATGAAAAACTGTTTTTT,CASSPIGRAANEKLFF
TRBJ2-7,TRBV18,-,-,TGTGCCAGCTCCCGGACACGGGAAGGCGAGCAGTACTTC,CASSRTREGEQYF
TRBJ2-1,TRBV24-1,-,-,TGTGCCACTGCTGACTGGTACAATGAGCAGTTCTTC,CATADWYNEQFF
TRBJ1-1,TRBV9,-,-,TGTGCCAGCAGCGTAGAGGGCACTTTATCCGCTCCTGAAGCTTTCTTT,CASSVEGTLSAPEAFF
TRBJ1-5,TRBV20-1,-,-,TGCAGTGCTAGTCTCGCGGGAAGCAATCAGCCCCAGCATTTT,CSASLAGSNQPQHF
TRBJ2-2,TRBV5-1,TRBD2,-,TGCGCCAGCAGCTTGGAGGCTAGCGGGAGGTACACCGGGGAGCTGTTTTTT,CASSLEASGRYTGELFF
TRBJ2-1,TRBV7-9,-,-,TGTGCCAGCAGCTTAGCGGTCATGCCGGGAGTTCCGCTCAATGAGCAGTTCTTC,CASSLAVMPGVPLNEQFF
TRBJ2-7,TRBV5-1,TRBD2,-,TGCGCCAGCAGCGGGCTAGCGGGAGACTACGAGCAGTACTTC,CASSGLAGDYEQYF
TRBJ1-2,TRBV5-1,-,-,TGCGCCAGCAGCTTGTCGCCGGAGGCCCCCATTAATGGCTACACCTTC,CASSLSPEAPINGYTF
TRBJ2-1,TRBV28,-,-,TGTGCCAGCAGTTTTCACCAGGAGTACAATGAGCAGTTCTTC,CASSFHQEYNEQFF
TRBJ2-7,TRBV7-9,TRBD2,once,TGTGCCAGCAGCTCCGGGGGGTTTGCCGGAGCGACGAGCTACGAGCAGTACTTC,CASSSGGFAGATSYEQYF
TRBJ1-1,TRBV27,TRBD1,-,TGTGCCAGCAGTCCAGGACAGGGGCGGGGCACTGAAGCTTTCTTT,CASSPGQGRGTEAFF
TRBJ1-4,TRBV7-4,-,-,TGTGCCAGCAATAAGGGGCCACCTCGGGGAAATGAAAAACTGTTTTTT,CASNKGPPRGNEKLFF
TRBJ2-1,TRBV6-5,TRBD2,-,TGTGCCAGCAGTTTTAGCGGGGGAGGCAACAATGAGCAGTTCTTC,CASSFSGGGNNEQFF
TRBJ1-2,TRBV7-9,TRBD1,-,TGTGCCAGCAGCTTAGCGATTCCAGGACAGGGGTATGGCTACACCTTC,CASSLAIPGQGYGYTF
TRBJ2-1,TRBV19,TRBD2,-,TGTGCCAGTAGTATAGATGGGGTAGCGGGGCTCTACAATGAGCAGTTCTTC,CASSIDGVAGLYNEQFF
TRBJ2-3,TRBV6-2/TRBV6-3,-,-,TGTGCCAGCAGTTACGGGTGGATAGATACGCAGTATTTT,CASSYGWIDTQYF
TRBJ2-3,TRBV5-1,-,-,TGCGCCAGCAGCTGGCTGAGCGGGAGCACAGATACGCAGTATTTT,CASSWLSGSTDTQYF
TRBJ1-4,TRBV4-1,-,-,TGCGCCAGCAGCCAAGATTGGGGGGGAGGTGAAAAACTGTTTTTT,CASSQDWGGGEKLFF
TRBJ2-1,TRBV5-4,-,-,TGTGCCAGCACGCTTGGAGGCTTACAGTTCTACAATGAGCAGTTCTTC,CASTLGGLQFYNEQFF
TRBJ2-5,TRBV7-9,-,-,TGTGCCAGCAGCTTTTCAGGGTCGGCGGAGACCCAGTACTTC,CASSFSGSAETQYF
TRBJ2-2,TRBV3-1/TRBV3-2,-,-,TGTGCCAGCAGCCGGGTTTTTGGCACCGGGGAGCTGTTTTTT,CASSRVFGTGELFF
TRBJ2-2,TRBV5-1,-,few,TGCGCCAGCAGTGAAGGGAACCCTGAGACCGGGGAGCTGTTTTTT,CASSEGNPETGELFF
TRBJ2-3,TRBV6-2/TRBV6-3,TRBD2,-,TGTGCCAGCAGTAGCGGGAGTTCAGATACGCAGTATTTT,CASSSGSSDTQYF
TRBJ2-7,TRBV4-1,-,-,TGCGCCAGCAGCCAAGTTCCCCCAGGCAATATCGACTCCTACGAGCAGTACTTC,CASSQVPPGNIDSYEQYF
TRBJ1-1,TRBV27,TRBD1,-,TGTGCCAGCAGTTCCCTACAGGGGTGGCCTGAAGCTTTCTTT,CASSSLQGWPEAFF
TRBJ1-1,TRBV28,-,-,TGTGCCAGCTCTAGGGCGGGGGGCGATCTGGTCGCTGAAGCTTTCTTT,CASSRAGGDLVAEAFF
TRBJ2-5,TRBV18,-,-,TGTGCCAGCTCACCCCGGCGGGCAGGGCCGGAGACCCAGTACTTC,CASSPRRAGPETQYF
TRBJ1-1,TRBV12-3/TRBV12-4,-,-,TGTGCCACCTCTCCCGCCGGCGTCGAAGCTTTCTTT,CATSPAGVEAFF
TRBJ2-1,TRBV10-1,TRBD1,-,TGCGCCAGCAGTACGGGGACAGGATACAATGAGCAGTTCTTC,CASSTGTGYNEQFF
TRBJ1-2,TRBV24-1,-,-,TGTGCCACCAGTGAGTCGGGACGGAACTATGGCTACACCTTC,CATSESGRNYGYTF
TRBJ1-2,TRBV4-2,-,-,TGTGCCAGCAGCCAGGACAGTGGGTCCCCTTACTATGGCTACACCTTC,CASSQDSGSPYYGYTF
TRBJ2-3,TRBV5-8,TRBD1,-,TGTGCCAGCAGCCCCGACAGGGGGCTTGATACGCAGTATTTT,CASSPDRGLDTQYF